One sample yielded the 25 T cell receptor beta chains listed below, sequenced in a study of blood T cell repertoires in COVID-19. Clones were sequenced by immunoSEQ multiplex PCR, and TCRdb holds only the in-frame ones, with some missing. The sample gives fewer than 350,000 clones, about 89% of which show up once; roughly 5.1% is in the top ten. The specimen was peripheral blood. The receptors were sampled from a middle-aged man with acute or convalescent COVID-19.

The V call is TRBV5-1, the J call TRBJ2-7; 9 positions agree with TRBD1. Per germline, CDR1 SGHRS and CDR2 YFSETQ. V was clipped by 6 bases and J by 0 bases; unmatched bases: 4. CDR3 size: 14 residues. This CDR3 reads CASKGQGSSYEQYF. The CDR3, as DNA: TGCGCCAGCAAAGGACAGGGGAGCTCCTACGAGCAGTACTTC.

V and J are TRBV6-5 and TRBJ1-1; the D is unclear. Germline V gene data show CDR1 as MNHEY and CDR2 as SVGAGI. Trimming left V 4 bases short and J 4 bases short, with 7 bases between. The CDR3 loop spans 12 amino acids. CDR3 loop: CASSSGFTEAFF. The CDR3, as DNA: TGTGCCAGCAGTTCGGGATTCACTGAAGCTTTCTTT.

V usage is TRBV19 and J usage is TRBJ1-1; no definite D call. From germline, CDR1 is LNHDA and CDR2 SQIVND (reference sequence). With 7 bases removed from V and 0 bases from J, the gap between germline ends came to 9 bases. The CDR3 has 13 amino acids. The CDR3 DNA follows: TGTGCCAGTATGGAGGCCTTGAACACTGAAGCTTTCTTT. It specifies CASMEALNTEAFF.

V and J are TRBV5-1 and TRBJ1-2; D is undetermined. Germline CDR1 SGHRS, CDR2 YFSETQ. Trimming took 2 bases from V and 1 from J, leaving 9 bases between them. This CDR3 contains 14 residues. CDR3 bases: TGCGCCAGCAGCTTTGACACCGTTAACTATGGCTACACCTTC. Translating it yields CASSFDTVNYGYTF.

The chain links TRBV12-3 or TRBV12-4 to TRBJ2-1; D unresolved. The V and J ends lost 3 bases and 7 bases respectively, with 7 bases between them. The CDR3 is made up of 12 amino acids. The CDR3, as DNA: TGTGCCAGCAGTTTGTCCCTGAATGAGCAGTTCTTC. As protein: CASSLSLNEQFF.

This chain connects TRBV5-1 to TRBJ1-3, with a weak D call TRBD1 (5 bases). Germline lookup yields CDR1 SGHRS and CDR2 YFSETQ. Trimming left V 5 bases short and J 3 bases short, with 9 bases between. The CDR3 has 13 amino acids. Here the CDR3 DNA reads TGCGCCAGCAGTAGGGGCGGTGGAAACACCATATATTTT. Protein sequence: CASSRGGGNTIYF.

This chain uses TRBV5-6 with TRBJ1-2, with D possibly matching TRBD1 (5 bases). The CDR3 is 14 amino acids. Germline V gene sequence: CDR1 SGHDT, CDR2 YYEEEE. V was clipped by 1 base and J by 7 bases, with 14 bases between them. The CDR3 sequence: CASSLPQRGFGYTF. In DNA form, the CDR3 reads TGTGCCAGCAGCTTGCCGCAGCGGGGGTTTGGCTACACCTTC. Looking up the rest from reference TRBV5-6 and TRBJ1-2 gives the full variable domain: DAGVTQSPTHLIKTRGQQVTLRCSPKSGHDTVSWYQQALGQGPQFIFQYYEEEERQRGNFPDRFSGHQFPNYSSELNVNALLLGDSALYLCASSLPQRGFGYTFGSGTRLTVV.

In its sample, this clone was seen once. J is TRBJ2-1 and V is TRBV11-2; 7 bases agree with TRBD1. The CDR3 has 15 residues. J lost 7 bases, V lost 3 bases, and 9 bases had no gene match. Looked up from germline, CDR1 is SGHAT and CDR2 is FQNNGV. The CDR3 loop reads CASSFTGAKGNEQFF. CDR3 nucleotides: TGTGCCAGCAGCTTTACAGGGGCAAAGGGGAATGAGCAGTTCTTC.

The J gene is TRBJ1-6, the V gene TRBV3-1 (or the pseudogene TRBV3-2); 7 bases fit TRBD1. V lost 3 bases to trimming and J lost 5 bases; unmatched junction nucleotides: 4. The CDR3 spans 15 residues. Germline V gene lookup returns CDR1 LGHDT and CDR2 YNNKEL (reference sequence). The DNA for the CDR3 is TGTGCCAGCAGCCACTGGGACAGAAATAATTCACCCCTCCACTTT. Its translation: CASSHWDRNNSPLHF.

Only one count was recorded for this clone. The V gene is TRBV5-5, the J gene TRBJ1-3; TRBD1 matches 7 bases. This CDR3 is built from 17 residues. CDR1 and CDR2 from the germline V gene are SGHKS and YYEKEE (reference sequence). J gave up 0 bases and V 3 bases, and 9 bases lay outside the gene matches. The CDR3 nucleotides read TGTGCCAGCAGCTCTATTAGTGGGACAGCCTCTGGAAACACCATATATTTT. It encodes CASSSISGTASGNTIYF.

Comments on this clone: One end of the junction fails to match germline, which may point to a read error. The chain couples TRBV11-3 to TRBJ2-7, with a possible D match to TRBD1 (5 bases). Germline V lookup: CDR1 SGHNT, CDR2 YENEEA. There are 13 residues in the CDR3. The CDR3 region has the DNA TGTGCCAGCAGCCTAGAGCTAGGGGCCGAGCAGTACTTC. Its translation is CASSLELGAEQYF. The complete variable domain, with remaining parts taken from reference TRBV11-3 and TRBJ2-7, reads EAGVVQSPRYKIIEKKQPVAFWCNPISGHNTLYWYLQNLGQGPELLIRYENEEAVDDSQLPKDRFSAERLKGVDSTLKIQPAELGDSAVYLCASSLELGAEQYFGPGTRLTVT.

CDR3 residues: CASSLLRSSYEQYF. As DNA, the CDR3 is TGTGCCAGCAGTTTACTGAGGAGCTCCTACGAGCAGTACTTC. The rearrangement joins TRBV27 to TRBJ2-7, with no clear D. In germline, CDR1 is MNHEY, CDR2 SMNVEV (reference sequence). The CDR3 runs 14 residues. V lost 2 bases and J lost 0, with 8 bases in between.

The genes are TRBV14 and TRBJ2-1; 9 bases are a match to TRBD2. The V gene's germline CDR1 is SGHDN and CDR2 FVKESK. CDR3 length: 16 amino acids. V lost 5 bases and J lost 4; bases outside the gene matches: 9. The CDR3 DNA sequence: TGTGCCAGCAGCTACTTAACGGGACTAGCATACAATGAGCAGTTCTTC. Protein product: CASSYLTGLAYNEQFF.

The J gene is TRBJ2-1, the V gene TRBV4-1; TRBD1 is a possible D gene (6 bases). The CDR3 has 15 amino acids. Germline CDR1 and CDR2: MGHRA and YSYEKL. The V end lost 0 bases, the J end lost 3 bases, and 9 bases lay between the germline ends. The CDR3 loop reads CASSQDTGYYNEQFF. In DNA, the CDR3 is TGCGCCAGCAGCCAAGATACAGGGTACTACAATGAGCAGTTCTTC.

This sequence joins TRBV20-1 and TRBJ2-3; a possible D gene is TRBD2 (6 bases). The CDR3 extends over 13 amino acids. The germline CDR1 and CDR2 sequences are DFQATT and SNEGSKA (reference sequence). The V end lost 3 bases, the J end lost 2 bases, and 9 bases lay between the germline ends. Written as DNA, the CDR3 is TGCAGTGCTAGTAGCGGAAACACAGATACGCAGTATTTT. This translates into CSASSGNTDTQYF.

The chain uses TRBV10-3 and TRBJ2-3, with 7 bases aligning to TRBD2. CDR3 size: 16 residues. J gave up 2 bases and V 6 bases, and 11 bases lay outside the gene matches. Per the germline V gene, CDR1 is ENHRY and CDR2 is SYGVKD. CDR3 protein: CAIRLGASGLTDTQYF. The CDR3 coding sequence is TGTGCCATCAGGTTAGGGGCTAGCGGTCTCACAGATACGCAGTATTTT.

The chain employs TRBV6-6 and TRBJ2-3; 11 bases are shared with TRBD1. The CDR3 length is 18 residues. Germline V gives CDR1 MNHNY, CDR2 SVGAGI (reference sequence). The trim removed 5 bases at V and 4 bases at J, leaving 14 bases unmatched. DNA of the CDR3: TGTGCCAGCAGTCCGAGGAGGACAGGGGGCGAATTTCCAGATACGCAGTATTTT. It translates to CASSPRRTGGEFPDTQYF.

The gene calls are TRBV18 and TRBJ1-1; no firm D call. The ends were cut back, 2 bases at V and 7 bases at J, with 8 bases in the middle. This CDR3 has 12 residues. Germline CDR1 reads KGHSH; CDR2 reads LQKENI. The CDR3 here is CASSPTPREAFF. The CDR3 region has the DNA TGTGCCAGCTCACCAACTCCCCGTGAAGCTTTCTTT.

CDR3 nucleotides: TGTGCCAGCACCCCTCAGGGATTCGTTAGTGGCTACACCTTC. It encodes CASTPQGFVSGYTF. The genes are TRBV7-9 and TRBJ1-2; TRBD1 might be the D (5 bases). Germline V gene data show CDR1 as SEHNR and CDR2 as FQNEAQ (reference sequence). The CDR3 extends over 14 amino acids. V lost 7 bases and J lost 7, with 19 bases in between.

The rearrangement links TRBV11-2 to TRBJ1-2; unclear D gene. The CDR3 is made up of 14 amino acids. The V gene lost 5 bases and the J gene lost 1 base, with 11 bases spanning the gap. Per the germline V gene, CDR1 is SGHAT and CDR2 is FQNNGV. The CDR3: CASSPSGGNYGYTF. DNA of the CDR3: TGTGCCAGCAGCCCCTCGGGAGGTAACTATGGCTACACCTTC.

CDR3 sequence reads: CASSRQGKVLEQYF. DNA for the CDR3: TGTGCCAGCAGCCGACAGGGAAAGGTTCTCGAGCAGTACTTC. The rearrangement joins TRBV13 to TRBJ2-7, with 7 bases that match TRBD1. The trim removed 5 bases at V and 6 bases at J, leaving 10 bases unmatched. CDR3 size: 14 residues. CDR1 and CDR2 (germline): PRHDT, FYEKMQ (reference sequence).

The CDR3 nucleotides are TGTGCCAGTAGTATAAGCGGGACGGAGGCTAGCACAGATACGCAGTATTTT. Protein sequence: CASSISGTEASTDTQYF. This chain connects TRBV19 to TRBJ2-3, with TRBD2 matching over 7 bases. This CDR3 region has 17 residues. Losses at the gene ends were 2 bases for V and 0 bases for J; bases not matched to a gene: 8. CDR1 and CDR2 (germline): LNHDA, SQIVND (reference sequence).

The genes are TRBV18 and TRBJ1-2, with 9 bases that match TRBD1. Germline assignment: CDR1 KGHSH and CDR2 LQKENI. The trim removed 2 bases at V and 6 bases at J, leaving 4 bases unmatched. This CDR3 region has 14 residues. The CDR3, as DNA: TGTGCCAGCTCACCATCGGGACAGGGCGATGGCTACACCTTC. Amino acids: CASSPSGQGDGYTF.

The chain combines TRBV5-4 with TRBJ2-1, with 13 bases aligning to TRBD2. This CDR3 comprises 15 residues. Germline V gives CDR1 SGHNT, CDR2 YYREEE (reference sequence). The ends lost 4 bases at V and 7 bases at J; junction bases unmatched: 5. The CDR3 spells CASSRPGLAGNEQFF. In DNA, the CDR3 is TGTGCCAGCAGCCGACCGGGACTAGCGGGGAATGAGCAGTTCTTC.

The chain is built from TRBV20-1 and TRBJ1-3, with D maybe TRBD1 (5 bases). The germline gives CDR1 DFQATT, CDR2 SNEGSKA (reference sequence). V dropped 3 bases and J dropped 0 bases, with 15 bases sitting between them. This CDR3 contains 16 residues. CDR3 DNA: TGCAGTGCTAGTTCCTGGGGCAGGGCCTCTGGAAACACCATATATTTT. Its protein is CSASSWGRASGNTIYF.